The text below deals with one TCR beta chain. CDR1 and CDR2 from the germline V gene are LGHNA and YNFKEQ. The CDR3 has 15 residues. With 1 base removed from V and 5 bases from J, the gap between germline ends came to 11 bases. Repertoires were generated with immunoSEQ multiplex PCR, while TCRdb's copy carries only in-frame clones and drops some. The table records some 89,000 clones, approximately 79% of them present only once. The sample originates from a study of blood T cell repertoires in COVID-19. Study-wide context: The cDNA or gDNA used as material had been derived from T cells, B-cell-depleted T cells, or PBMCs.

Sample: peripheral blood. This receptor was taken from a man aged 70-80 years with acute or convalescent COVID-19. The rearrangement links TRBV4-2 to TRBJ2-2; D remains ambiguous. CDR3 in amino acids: CASSQGALTTGELFF. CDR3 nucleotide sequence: TGTGCCAGCAGCCAAGGAGCTCTCACTACCGGGGAGCTGTTTTTT.